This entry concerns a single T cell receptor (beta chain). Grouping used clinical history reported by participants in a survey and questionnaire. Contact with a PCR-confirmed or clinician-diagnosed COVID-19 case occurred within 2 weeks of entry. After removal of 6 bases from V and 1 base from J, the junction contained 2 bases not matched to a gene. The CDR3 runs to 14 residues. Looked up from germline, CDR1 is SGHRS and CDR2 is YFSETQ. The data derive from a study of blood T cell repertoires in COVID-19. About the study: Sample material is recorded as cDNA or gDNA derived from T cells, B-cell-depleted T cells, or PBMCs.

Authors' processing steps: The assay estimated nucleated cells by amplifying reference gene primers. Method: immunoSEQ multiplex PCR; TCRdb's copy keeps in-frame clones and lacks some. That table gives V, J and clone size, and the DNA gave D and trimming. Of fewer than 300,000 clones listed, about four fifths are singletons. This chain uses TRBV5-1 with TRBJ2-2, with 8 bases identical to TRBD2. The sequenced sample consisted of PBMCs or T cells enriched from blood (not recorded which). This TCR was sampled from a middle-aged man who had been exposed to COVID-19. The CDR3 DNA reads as TGCGCCAGCAACAGCGGGAGGAACACCGGGGAGCTGTTTTTT. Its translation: CASNSGRNTGELFF.